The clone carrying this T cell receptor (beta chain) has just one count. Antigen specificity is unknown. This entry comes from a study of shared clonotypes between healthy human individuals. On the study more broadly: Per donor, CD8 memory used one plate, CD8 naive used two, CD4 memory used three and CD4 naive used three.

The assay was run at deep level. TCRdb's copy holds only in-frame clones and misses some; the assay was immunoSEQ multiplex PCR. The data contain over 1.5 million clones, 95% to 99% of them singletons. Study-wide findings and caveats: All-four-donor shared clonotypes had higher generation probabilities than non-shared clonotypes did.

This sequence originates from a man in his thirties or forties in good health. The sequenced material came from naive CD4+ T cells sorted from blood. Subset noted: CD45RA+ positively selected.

The CDR3 loop reads CASSLDLAGGPWGTQYF. Written as DNA, the CDR3 is TGTGCCAGCAGCTTAGACCTAGCGGGAGGGCCCTGGGGGACCCAGTACTTC. The chain carries TRBV7-2 and TRBJ2-5, with TRBD2 identical over 12 bases. The CDR3 is 17 residues long. V lost 1 base, J lost 7 bases, and 10 bases stayed unmatched. The germline V gene encodes CDR1 SGHTA and CDR2 FQGNSA.